Listed below are T cell receptor beta chains from one sample, sequenced in a study of T cell responses to AZD1222 COVID-19 vaccine. Only in-frame clones appear in the TCRdb table, and some are missing; sequencing was by immunoSEQ multiplex PCR. The data hold roughly 200,000 clones, with 90% to 95% observed a single time. The material was peripheral blood, obtained 28 days after the second dose of the MenACWY control vaccine. The receptors were sampled from an adult who received the MenACWY meningococcal vaccine as a control. Each CDR3 is given with its conserved first and last residue.

CDR3 length: 13; J gene: TRBJ2-5; V gene: TRBV21-1; CDR3 protein: CASSVGPRGTQYF
CDR3 length: 15; J gene: TRBJ2-1; V gene: TRBV25-1; CDR3 protein: CASSRDLVRYNEQFF
CDR3 length: 14; J gene: TRBJ2-2; V gene: TRBV6-5; CDR3 protein: CASSKTRGPGELFF
CDR3 length: 12; J gene: TRBJ1-2; V gene: TRBV19; CDR3 protein: CASSTRGHGYTF
CDR3 length: 13; J gene: TRBJ1-2; V gene: TRBV5-6; CDR3 protein: CASSLAGAGGYTF
CDR3 length: 14; J gene: TRBJ1-6; V gene: TRBV30; CDR3 protein: CAWSVKAGNSPLHF
CDR3 length: 17; J gene: TRBJ1-5; V gene: TRBV6-1; CDR3 protein: CASSEWETGPIHQPQHF
CDR3 length: 13; J gene: TRBJ2-7; V gene: TRBV10-3; CDR3 protein: CAISAGTATEQYF
CDR3 length: 16; J gene: TRBJ1-5; V gene: TRBV7-2; CDR3 protein: CASSFSTGGSNQPQHF
CDR3 length: 16; J gene: TRBJ2-7; V gene: TRBV7-9; CDR3 protein: CASSYKQGTGAYEQYF
CDR3 length: 14; J gene: TRBJ1-5; V gene: TRBV15; CDR3 protein: CATSRNRVTEPQHF
CDR3 length: 15; J gene: TRBJ1-1; V gene: TRBV19; CDR3 protein: CASSIIGTGGPEAFF
CDR3 length: 12; J gene: TRBJ1-3; V gene: TRBV30; CDR3 protein: CAWSGPAGTIYF
CDR3 length: 13; J gene: TRBJ2-3; V gene: TRBV7-2; CDR3 protein: CASRLKGADTQYF
CDR3 length: 13; J gene: TRBJ1-2; V gene: TRBV19; CDR3 protein: CASTGLLNYGYTF
CDR3 length: 13; J gene: TRBJ1-6; V gene: TRBV6-1; CDR3 protein: CASRDTGESPLHF
CDR3 length: 16; J gene: TRBJ1-5; V gene: TRBV28; CDR3 protein: CASSLMAGGIRQPQHF
CDR3 length: 13; J gene: TRBJ2-7; V gene: TRBV7-8; CDR3 protein: CASSPGQGYEQYF
CDR3 length: 15; J gene: TRBJ2-7; V gene: TRBV7-9; CDR3 protein: CASSLEGLAGGEQYF
CDR3 length: 14; J gene: TRBJ2-1; V gene: TRBV19; CDR3 protein: CASRRGEAYNEQFF